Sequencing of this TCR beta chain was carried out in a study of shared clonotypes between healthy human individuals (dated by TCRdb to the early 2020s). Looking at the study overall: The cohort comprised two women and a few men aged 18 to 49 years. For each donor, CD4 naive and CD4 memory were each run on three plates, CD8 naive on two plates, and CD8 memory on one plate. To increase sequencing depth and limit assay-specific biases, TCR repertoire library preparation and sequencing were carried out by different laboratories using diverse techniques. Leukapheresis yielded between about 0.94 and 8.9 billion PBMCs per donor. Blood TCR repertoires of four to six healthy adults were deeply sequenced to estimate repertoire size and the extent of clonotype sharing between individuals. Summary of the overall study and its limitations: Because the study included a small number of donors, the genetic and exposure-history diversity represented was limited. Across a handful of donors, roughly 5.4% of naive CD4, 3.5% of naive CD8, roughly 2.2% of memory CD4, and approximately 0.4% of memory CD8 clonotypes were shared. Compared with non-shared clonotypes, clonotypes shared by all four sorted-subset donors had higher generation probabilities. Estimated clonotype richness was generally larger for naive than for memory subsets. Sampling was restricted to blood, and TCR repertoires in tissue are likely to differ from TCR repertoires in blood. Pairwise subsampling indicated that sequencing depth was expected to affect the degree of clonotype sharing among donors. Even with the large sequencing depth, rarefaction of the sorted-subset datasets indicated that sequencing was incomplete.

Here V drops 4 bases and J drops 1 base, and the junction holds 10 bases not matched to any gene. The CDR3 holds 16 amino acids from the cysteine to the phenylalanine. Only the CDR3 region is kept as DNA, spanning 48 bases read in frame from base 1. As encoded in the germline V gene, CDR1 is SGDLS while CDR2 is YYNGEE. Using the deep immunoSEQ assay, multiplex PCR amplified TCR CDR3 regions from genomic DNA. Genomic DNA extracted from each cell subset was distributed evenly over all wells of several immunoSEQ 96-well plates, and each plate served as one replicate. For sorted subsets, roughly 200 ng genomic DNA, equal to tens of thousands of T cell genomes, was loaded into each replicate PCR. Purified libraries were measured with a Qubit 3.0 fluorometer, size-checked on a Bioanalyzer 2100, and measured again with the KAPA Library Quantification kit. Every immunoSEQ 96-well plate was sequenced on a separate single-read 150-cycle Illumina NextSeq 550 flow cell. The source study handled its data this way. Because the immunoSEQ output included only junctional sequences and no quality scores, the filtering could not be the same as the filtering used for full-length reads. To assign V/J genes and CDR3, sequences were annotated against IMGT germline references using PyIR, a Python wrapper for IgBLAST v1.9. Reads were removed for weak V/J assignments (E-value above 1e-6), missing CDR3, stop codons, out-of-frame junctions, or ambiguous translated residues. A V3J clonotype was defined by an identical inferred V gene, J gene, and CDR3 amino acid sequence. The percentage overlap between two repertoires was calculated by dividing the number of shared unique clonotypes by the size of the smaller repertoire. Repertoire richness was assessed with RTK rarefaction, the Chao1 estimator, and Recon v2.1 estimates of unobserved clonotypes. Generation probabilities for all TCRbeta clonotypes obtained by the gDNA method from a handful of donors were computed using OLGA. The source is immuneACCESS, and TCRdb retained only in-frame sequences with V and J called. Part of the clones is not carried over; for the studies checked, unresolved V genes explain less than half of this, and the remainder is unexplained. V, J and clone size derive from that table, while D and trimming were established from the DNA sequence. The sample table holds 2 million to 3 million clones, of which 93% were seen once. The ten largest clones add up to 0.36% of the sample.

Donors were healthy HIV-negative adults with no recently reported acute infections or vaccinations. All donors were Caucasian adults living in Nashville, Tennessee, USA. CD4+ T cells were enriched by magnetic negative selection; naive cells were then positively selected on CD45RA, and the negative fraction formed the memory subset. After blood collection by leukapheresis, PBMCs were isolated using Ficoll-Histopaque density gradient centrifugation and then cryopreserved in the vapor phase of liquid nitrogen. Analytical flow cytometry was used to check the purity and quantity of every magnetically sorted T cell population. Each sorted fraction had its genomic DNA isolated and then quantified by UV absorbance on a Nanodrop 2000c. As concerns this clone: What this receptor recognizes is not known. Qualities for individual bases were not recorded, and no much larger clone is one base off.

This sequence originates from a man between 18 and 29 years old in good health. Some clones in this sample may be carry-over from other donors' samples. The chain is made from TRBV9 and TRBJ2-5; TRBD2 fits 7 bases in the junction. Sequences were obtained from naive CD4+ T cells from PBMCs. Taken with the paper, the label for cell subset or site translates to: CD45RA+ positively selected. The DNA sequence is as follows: TGTGCCAGCAGCCCCCGTCTCTCTAGCGGCCAAGAGACCCAGTACTTC. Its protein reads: CASSPRLSSGQETQYF.